This T cell receptor (beta chain) was profiled in a study of blood T cells in healthy people across ages. PCR was performed a second time for about 7 to 12 cycles using a sample-barcoded 5' primer and a J-beta primer mix. From the 5' RACE reads, TCRdb called clonotypes with MiXCR, one entry per CDR3 protein. Of about 650,000 distinct CDR3 sequences in the sample, roughly 32% are singletons; the top ten hold 15%. The CDR3 covers 16 residues. The germline V gene encodes CDR1 KGHDR and CDR2 SFDVKD. J gave up 3 bases and V 3 bases, and 5 bases lay outside the gene matches. Staff drew around 10 milliliters of peripheral blood from each donor. RNA extraction gave at least 5.5 micrograms of total RNA per sample. Study conclusions and caveats: Unsorted PBMCs ruled out conclusive naive versus antigen-experienced comparison. Older age went with lower TCR beta diversity per million T cells, in a roughly linear way.

Of note for this clonotype: Its antigen remains unknown.

Sequenced material: blood. The TCR comes from an elderly woman in good health. The chain recombines TRBV24-1 with TRBJ2-3; 10 positions match TRBD2. CDR3: CATSDPSSGGTDTQYF. CDR3 sequence (DNA): TGTGCCACCAGTGATCCCTCTAGCGGGGGTACAGATACGCAGTATTTT.